These 21 T cell receptor beta chains share one sample of origin, sequenced in a study of T cell responses to AZD1222 COVID-19 vaccine. Here immunoSEQ multiplex PCR was the method, and the copy in TCRdb shows in-frame clones only, minus some. Among roughly 270,000 clones listed, 94% were seen once. This specimen was peripheral blood, taken 28 days after the second AZD1222 dose. All receptors derive from an adult who received the AZD1222 COVID-19 vaccine.

This clone has a handful of counts. The chain carries TRBV7-2 and TRBJ1-2; possibly TRBD1 for D (6 bases). Between the trimmed V and J ends, which lost 5 bases and 5 bases, there was a span of 15 bases. The CDR3 covers 14 residues. Per germline, CDR1 SGHTA and CDR2 FQGNSA. The CDR3 nucleotides read TGTGCCAGCAGCCCTTCCTCGGGGGCTTATGGCTACACCTTC. This codes for CASSPSSGAYGYTF.

The rearrangement links TRBV3-1 (or the pseudogene TRBV3-2) to TRBJ1-1, with D uncertain. Germline loops: CDR1 LGHDT, CDR2 YNNKEL (reference sequence). This CDR3 contains 11 residues. V was clipped by 5 bases and J by 3 bases, with 4 bases between them. CDR3 sequence (DNA): TGTGCCAGCAGCTCGTACACTGAAGCTTTCTTT. It specifies CASSSYTEAFF.

The chain links TRBV7-9 to TRBJ2-7, with 9 bases fitting TRBD1. The V and J ends lost 0 bases and 3 bases, in that order; junction bases with no gene match: 6. The germline V gene has CDR1 SEHNR and CDR2 FQNEAQ (reference sequence). The length of the CDR3 is 16 residues. CDR3 amino acids: CASSLAQGQGIYEQYF. CDR3 DNA: TGTGCCAGCAGCTTAGCCCAAGGACAGGGGATCTACGAGCAGTACTTC. Combining the CDR3 with reference TRBV7-9 and TRBJ2-7 gives the whole variable domain DTGVSQNPRHKITKRGQNVTFRCDPISEHNRLYWYRQTLGQGPEFLTYFQNEAQLEKSRLLSDRFSAERPKGSFSTLEIQRTEQGDSAMYLCASSLAQGQGIYEQYFGPGTRLTVT.

The rearrangement links TRBV28 to TRBJ2-3; TRBD2 is a possible D gene (6 bases). The V end lost 5 bases, the J end lost 6 bases, and 12 bases lay between the germline ends. The CDR3 totals 13 residues. CDR1 is MDHEN, CDR2 SYDVKM, per germline. CDR3 DNA sequence: TGTGCCAGCAGTCAGAGGGGAGGCGATACGCAGTATTTT. Translated, it gives CASSQRGGDTQYF. The complete variable domain, with remaining parts taken from reference TRBV28 and TRBJ2-3, reads DVKVTQSSRYLVKRTGEKVFLECVQDMDHENMFWYRQDPGLGLRLIYFSYDVKMKEKGDIPEGYSVSREKKERFSLILESASTNQTSMYLCASSQRGGDTQYFGPGTRLTVL.

This rearrangement joins TRBV18 to TRBJ2-7; D remains ambiguous. Trimming removed 6 bases from V and 3 bases from J, with 12 bases in between. The CDR3 extends over 13 amino acids. CDR1 is KGHSH and CDR2 is LQKENI in the germline V gene. The CDR3 loop reads CASSPGRNYEQYF. The CDR3 DNA follows: TGTGCCAGCTCCCCAGGACGGAACTACGAGCAGTACTTC.

V usage is TRBV6-2 or TRBV6-3 and J usage is TRBJ1-6, with 8 bases aligning to TRBD1. The CDR3 covers 16 residues. The V segment lost 5 bases and the J segment 8 bases; nucleotides outside the gene matches: 11. Germline loops: CDR1 MNHEY, CDR2 SVGEGT. As DNA, the CDR3 is TGTGCCAGCAGTCAAACACCAGGGGGCCGCTATTCACCCCTCCACTTT. Protein: CASSQTPGGRYSPLHF.

The genes are TRBV2 and TRBJ1-2, with TRBD1 matching over 8 bases. The CDR3 is 13 residues long. Germline CDR1 SNHLY, CDR2 FYNNEI. After removal of 7 bases from V and 8 bases from J, the junction contained 9 bases not matched to a gene. The CDR3 loop reads CASTADRGGGYTF. The CDR3 DNA reads as TGTGCCAGCACCGCAGACAGGGGAGGAGGCTACACCTTC.

This clone has just one count. This sequence joins TRBV24-1 and TRBJ1-1, with 7 bases fitting TRBD1. The CDR3 contains 15 residues. Germline V gene lookup returns CDR1 KGHDR and CDR2 SFDVKD. The trim removed 3 bases at V and 3 bases at J, leaving 6 bases unmatched. The CDR3 protein is CATSDLSGGDTEAFF. The CDR3, as DNA: TGTGCCACCAGTGATCTCTCAGGGGGGGACACTGAAGCTTTCTTT.

The chain uses TRBV5-4 and TRBJ2-1; 10 positions agree with TRBD2. Germline V CDR1 and CDR2: SGHNT, YYREEE (reference sequence). The CDR3 length is 15 residues. V trimming: 0 bases; J trimming: 8 bases; junction bases outside the gene matches: 5. The CDR3 loop is CASSLASGSRHEQFF. The CDR3, as DNA: TGTGCCAGCAGCTTGGCTAGCGGGAGTCGCCATGAGCAGTTCTTC. The whole variable domain, filled in from reference TRBV5-4 and TRBJ2-1, reads ETGVTQSPTHLIKTRGQQVTLRCSSQSGHNTVSWYQQALGQGPQFIFQYYREEENGRGNFPPRFSGLQFPNYSSELNVNALELDDSALYLCASSLASGSRHEQFFGPGTRLTVL.

The rearrangement uses TRBV4-1 and TRBJ1-3; D ambiguous. CDR1 is MGHRA, CDR2 YSYEKL, per germline. There are 16 residues in the CDR3. V was trimmed by 0 bases and J by 1 base, leaving 10 bases between them. The CDR3 is CASSQDKGLSGNTIYF. The CDR3, as DNA: TGCGCCAGCAGCCAAGATAAAGGACTGTCTGGAAACACCATATATTTT.

This chain uses TRBV5-1 with TRBJ2-7; 7 bases are shared with TRBD1. The CDR3 covers 16 residues. Looked up from germline, CDR1 is SGHRS and CDR2 is YFSETQ. The V segment lost 0 bases and the J segment 2 bases; nucleotides outside the gene matches: 8. The CDR3 loop is CASSLALGTATYEQYF. CDR3 DNA sequence: TGCGCCAGCAGCTTGGCCTTAGGGACAGCCACCTACGAGCAGTACTTC.

This clone was seen a single time. The V gene is TRBV5-1, the J gene TRBJ1-6; no firm D call. This CDR3 has 17 residues. CDR1 SGHRS and CDR2 YFSETQ come from the germline V gene. Trimming pared 4 bases from V and 6 bases from J, leaving 20 bases between. The CDR3 nucleotides are TGCGCCAGCAGCCTTAGGTCGGCAGTGACACCTAATTCACCCCTCCACTTT. This codes for CASSLRSAVTPNSPLHF.

This CDR3 reads CASSVRRQGPGGYTF. DNA of the CDR3: TGTGCCAGCAGCGTGCGTAGACAGGGACCAGGCGGCTACACCTTC. V is TRBV9 and J is TRBJ1-2; 7 bases agree with TRBD1. V shed 2 bases, J shed 8 bases, and the junction held 12 bases outside the gene matches. The length of the CDR3 is 15 residues. CDR1 is SGDLS, CDR2 YYNGEE, per germline.

Notes on this clone: In the same sample, other DNA sequences code for this CDR3. The chain has TRBV29-1 and TRBJ2-1, with D perhaps TRBD2 (6 bases). V was clipped by 7 bases and J by 3 bases, with 7 bases between them. Germline V gene lookup returns CDR1 SQVTM and CDR2 ANQGSEA. This CDR3 is 11 amino acids long. CDR3 coding DNA: TGCAGCGGGCGGGGCTACAATGAGCAGTTCTTC. Translation: CSGRGYNEQFF.

The CDR3 reads CASSLSARGDTQYF. For the CDR3, the DNA is TGTGCCAGCAGCCTATCGGCTCGTGGAGATACGCAGTATTTT. The chain joins TRBV28 to TRBJ2-3; D ambiguous. The CDR3 spans 14 residues. Germline V CDR1 and CDR2: MDHEN, SYDVKM. The ends were cut back, 6 bases at V and 5 bases at J, with 15 bases in the middle.

The rearrangement joins TRBV3-1 (or the pseudogene TRBV3-2) to TRBJ1-6; D not resolved. The germline V gene has CDR1 LGHDT and CDR2 YNNKEL (reference sequence). This CDR3 contains 16 residues. V lost 1 base and J lost 5, with 12 bases in between. CDR3 loop: CASSQGLGLDNSPLHF. In nucleotides, the CDR3 is TGTGCCAGCAGCCAAGGTTTGGGTCTAGATAATTCACCCCTCCACTTT.

The chain is built from TRBV15 and TRBJ1-1, with a tentative D call TRBD1 (5 bases). The CDR3 is made up of 13 amino acids. Germline CDR1 is LNHNV and CDR2 is YYDKDF (reference sequence). Trimming left V 6 bases short and J 4 bases short, with 12 bases between. The CDR3 loop is CATRLERGTEAFF. CDR3 DNA: TGTGCCACCAGGTTGGAGAGGGGCACTGAAGCTTTCTTT.

The chain joins TRBV5-4 to TRBJ2-7; the match to TRBD1 covers 7 bases. The germline gives CDR1 SGHNT, CDR2 YYREEE (reference sequence). V dropped 4 bases and J dropped 0; count of bases not matched to a gene: 10. This CDR3 comprises 16 residues. DNA of the CDR3: TGTGCCAGCAGCAGCGACTCACGGGACAGCTCCTACGAGCAGTACTTC. Protein product: CASSSDSRDSSYEQYF.

The J gene is TRBJ2-2, the V gene TRBV5-6; TRBD1 agrees at 11 bases. CDR3 length: 16 amino acids. Germline values: CDR1 SGHDT, CDR2 YYEEEE. V lost 5 bases, J lost 3 bases, and 6 bases stayed unmatched. The CDR3 region has the DNA TGTGCCAGCAGGGACGGGACAGGGGGTCACACCGGGGAGCTGTTTTTT. Translating it yields CASRDGTGGHTGELFF.

The chain combines TRBV5-4 with TRBJ1-1; D might be TRBD1 (6 bases). This CDR3 is built from 14 residues. CDR1 SGHNT and CDR2 YYREEE come from the germline V gene (reference sequence). V was trimmed by 4 bases and J by 5 bases, leaving 15 bases between them. CDR3: CASSLDRSETEAFF. Written as DNA, the CDR3 is TGTGCCAGCAGCCTGGACAGAAGCGAAACTGAAGCTTTCTTT. Full variable domain (remainder filled in from reference TRBV5-4 and TRBJ1-1): ETGVTQSPTHLIKTRGQQVTLRCSSQSGHNTVSWYQQALGQGPQFIFQYYREEENGRGNFPPRFSGLQFPNYSSELNVNALELDDSALYLCASSLDRSETEAFFGQGTRLTVV.

This chain connects TRBV7-3 to TRBJ2-3, with 10 bases matching TRBD2. CDR1 is SGHTA, CDR2 FQGTGA, per germline. This CDR3 comprises 17 residues. Losses at the gene ends were 2 bases for V and 3 bases for J; bases not matched to a gene: 8. The CDR3 reads CASSLGGAGGPTDTQYF. In nucleotides, the CDR3 is TGTGCCAGCAGCTTAGGCGGAGCGGGAGGGCCGACAGATACGCAGTATTTT.